What follows are 22 T cell receptor beta chains derived from one specimen sequenced in a study of T cell repertoires in aging, cancer and after chemotherapy. Peripheral blood genomic DNA, not sorted cells or RNA, was the template. TRB rearrangements spanning V, D and J were amplified using mixed TRB-A/B primers. TCRdb itself ran the multiplex PCR reads through MiXCR, one entry per CDR3 protein. The sample has roughly 3,000 distinct CDR3 sequences, 49% seen once. The sample taken for sequencing was blood. The receptors derive from a human donor with a blood cancer.

The chain uses TRBV7-9 and TRBJ1-6, with D maybe TRBD1 (5 bases). V lost 6 bases, J lost 8 bases, and 17 bases lay in between. Germline CDR1 is SEHNR and CDR2 is FQNEAQ (reference sequence). The CDR3 is 15 amino acids. CDR3 in amino acids: CASSLQGPRDSPLHF. In DNA, the CDR3 is TGTGCCAGCAGTCTTCAGGGTCCCCGAGATTCACCCCTCCACTTT.

This clonotype came up a few times. The chain is built from TRBV6-5 and TRBJ2-7; D is unresolved. The germline V gene encodes CDR1 MNHEY and CDR2 SVGAGI. Trimming took 9 bases from V and 1 from J, leaving 22 bases between them. The CDR3 runs to 16 residues. In nucleotides, the CDR3 is TGTGCCAGTGGTGGACGGAGAGGAACTTTTTCCTACGAGCAGTACTTC. Its translation is CASGGRRGTFSYEQYF.

This chain joins TRBV6-1 and TRBJ1-1; D call uncertain. CDR1 and CDR2 (germline): MNHNS, SASEGT. V was clipped by 6 bases and J by 0 bases, with 11 bases between them. This CDR3 spans 14 amino acids. The DNA for the CDR3 is TGTGCCAGCAGAGCAGGAAAACTGAACACTGAAGCTTTCTTT. This translates into CASRAGKLNTEAFF.

The genes are TRBV7-2 and TRBJ2-3; D remains unclear. The CDR3 loop spans 13 amino acids. Deletions cut 6 bases from V and 10 bases from J, with 17 bases between. Germline V lookup: CDR1 SGHTA, CDR2 FQGNSA. The CDR3 DNA reads TGTGCCAGCAGTTCCCAGACACTTTACGCGCAGTATTTT. As protein: CASSSQTLYAQYF. Complete variable domain (other parts from reference TRBV7-2 and TRBJ2-3): GAGVSQSPSNKVTEKGKDVELRCDPISGHTALYWYRQSLGQGLEFLIYFQGNSAPDKSGLPSDRFSAERTGGSVSTLTIQRTQQEDSAVYLCASSSQTLYAQYFGPGTRLTVL.

The sample holds one count of this clonotype. The junction departs from germline at one end; a sequencing error may be responsible. The chain combines TRBV6-5 with TRBJ2-1; 10 bases are a match to TRBD2. The CDR3 is 14 amino acids. In germline, CDR1 is MNHEY, CDR2 SVGAGI. Here the CDR3 DNA reads TGTGACAGCAGCCCGCAGCGGGAGGGCAATGAGCAGTTCTTC. This codes for CDSSPQREGNEQFF.

This clonotype was detected once. The chain joins TRBV6-5 to TRBJ1-1; D is ambiguous. The V end lost 2 bases, the J end lost 3 bases, and 10 bases lay between the germline ends. There are 14 residues in the CDR3. The germline V gene encodes CDR1 MNHEY and CDR2 SVGAGI. CDR3 nucleotide sequence: TGTGCCAGCAGTTACCTGGAGAGGCACACTGAAGCTTTCTTT. Translated: CASSYLERHTEAFF.

The V and J genes are TRBV20-1 and TRBJ2-1; 12 bases fit TRBD2. Unmatched junction bases numbered 11, after V lost 3 bases and J lost 8 bases. The CDR3 is made up of 16 amino acids. Germline V CDR1 and CDR2: DFQATT, SNEGSKA (reference sequence). CDR3 coding DNA: TGCAGTGCTAGCGGGACTAGCGGGCGCGAGGCGGATGAGCAGTTCTTC. Protein sequence: CSASGTSGREADEQFF.

Notes on this clonotype: This may be a read error: a much more frequent sequence differs by one nucleotide. This chain joins TRBV6-5 and TRBJ2-3; TRBD1 matches 7 bases. Germline V gene lookup returns CDR1 MNHEY and CDR2 SVGAGI. CDR3 length: 15 residues. DNA of the CDR3: TGTGCCAGCAGACCCCGACAGGGCCTCGCAGATAAGCAGTATTTT. This sequence encodes CASRPRQGLADKQYF.

By share of the sample, this clonotype is large. The chain uses TRBV7-2 and TRBJ2-1, with a possible D match to TRBD1 (6 bases). CDR1 is SGHTA and CDR2 is FQGNSA in the germline V gene. The germline V and J ends were trimmed by 5 bases and 3 bases, with 8 bases remaining between them. The CDR3 sequence is 13 residues long. The CDR3 DNA sequence: TGTGCCAGCAGCGGGGACATCTACAATGAGCAGTTCTTC. Translating it yields CASSGDIYNEQFF.

This clonotype was counted a few times. The chain is built from TRBV6-6 and TRBJ2-2; TRBD1 aligns across 8 bases. V lost 0 bases and J lost 5; bases outside the gene matches: 5. CDR3 length: 16 amino acids. CDR1 and CDR2 from the germline V gene are MNHNY and SVGAGI (reference sequence). CDR3 sequence (DNA): TGTGCCAGCAGTTACTCGAGAGACAGGGGTACCGGGGAGCTGTTTTTT. It translates to CASSYSRDRGTGELFF.

The J gene is TRBJ2-2, the V gene TRBV12-3 or TRBV12-4; D remains ambiguous. V lost 5 bases to trimming and J lost 7 bases, with 11 bases between them. There are 13 residues in the CDR3. As DNA, the CDR3 is TGTGCCAGCAGTATTACTATGGGCGGGGAGCTGTTTTTT. This translates into CASSITMGGELFF.

This clonotype is classed as large. The CDR3 bases are TGTGCCTGGAGTCCTAGGACAGCTCGCTCTGGGGCCAACGTCCTGACTTTC. Protein product: CAWSPRTARSGANVLTF. The chain combines TRBV30 with TRBJ2-6; D perhaps matches TRBD1 (6 bases). This CDR3 is built from 17 residues. V dropped 2 bases and J dropped 0 bases, with 14 bases sitting between them. In germline, CDR1 is GTSNPN, CDR2 SVGIG (reference sequence).

This rearrangement joins TRBV7-9 to TRBJ2-2; 9 bases are a match to TRBD1. CDR3 length equals 15 residues. Germline assignment: CDR1 SEHNR and CDR2 FQNEAQ (reference sequence). With V trimmed by 5 bases and J by 6 bases, 7 bases remained unmatched. Here the CDR3 reads CASSGRDREAGELFF. Here the CDR3 DNA reads TGTGCCAGCAGCGGGAGGGACAGGGAAGCCGGGGAGCTGTTTTTT.

The chain recombines TRBV20-1 with TRBJ2-5, with 9 bases that match TRBD1. With 5 bases clipped from V and 5 bases from J, the junction kept 6 bases outside the gene matches. Germline CDR1 is DFQATT and CDR2 is SNEGSKA (reference sequence). This CDR3 comprises 13 residues. CDR3 in DNA: TGCAGTGCTGTACAGGGGGCTGGTGAGACCCAGTACTTC. Amino acid sequence: CSAVQGAGETQYF.

This clonotype was counted a few times. The chain couples TRBV5-6 to TRBJ2-3, with TRBD2 matching over 9 bases. J was trimmed by 2 bases and V by 4 bases; bases with no gene match: 8. The CDR3 is 16 amino acids. Germline V CDR1 and CDR2: SGHDT, YYEEEE. The CDR3 DNA follows: TGTGCCAGCAGCGCAGCGACTAGCGGACCCACAGATACGCAGTATTTT. Encoded protein: CASSAATSGPTDTQYF.

The V call is TRBV6-5, the J call TRBJ1-2; unclear D gene. The germline V gene has CDR1 MNHEY and CDR2 SVGAGI. CDR3 length: 14 residues. Between the trimmed V and J ends, which lost 6 bases and 0 bases, there was a span of 11 bases. Written as DNA, the CDR3 is TGTGCCAGCAGCCGGATTCGTTCTAACTATGGCTACACCTTC. Its protein product is CASSRIRSNYGYTF.

By share of the sample, this clonotype is large (0.1 to 1%). The genes are TRBV29-1 and TRBJ2-2; no clear D gene. V was cut by 4 bases and J by 2 bases, with 5 bases left in between. Germline-derived CDR1 and CDR2 are SQVTM and ANQGSEA. This CDR3 is 12 amino acids long. This CDR3 reads CSVVGNTGELFF. The CDR3 DNA sequence: TGCAGCGTTGTGGGTAACACCGGGGAGCTGTTTTTT.

In this sample, this clonotype turned up a few times. The chain uses TRBV27 and TRBJ2-5; the match to TRBD1 covers 9 bases. CDR1 MNHEY and CDR2 SMNVEV come from the germline V gene (reference sequence). CDR3 size: 14 residues. The V segment lost 6 bases and the J segment 5 bases; nucleotides outside the gene matches: 7. The CDR3 nucleotides are TGTGCCAGCAGGCCAACAGGGGGCGCGGAGACCCAGTACTTC. Translation gives CASRPTGGAETQYF.

Comments on this clonotype: One end of the junction is discordant with germline, which a read error may explain. The chain is built from TRBV6-1 and TRBJ2-6, with 9 bases identical to TRBD1. Germline CDR1 and CDR2: MNHNS and SASEGT. The CDR3 consists of 14 residues. The CDR3 DNA sequence: TGTGCCATCAGTGAATGGGGACAGGGTTGGATCCTGACTTTC. Residues: CAISEWGQGWILTF.

In regard to this clonotype: This sequence may be a read error, since a much larger clone differs from it by one base. The genes are TRBV30 and TRBJ2-7; TRBD1 aligns across 11 bases. V lost 5 bases and J lost 11; bases outside the gene matches: 11. CDR1 is GTSNPN and CDR2 is SVGIG in the germline V gene (reference sequence). The CDR3 consists of 13 residues. This chain's CDR3 is CAWAGQGAREKYF. Written as DNA, the CDR3 is TGTGCCTGGGCAGGACAGGGGGCGCGTGAGAAGTACTTC.

V gene TRBV6-5 combines with J gene TRBJ2-1; a possible D gene is TRBD2 (5 bases). CDR1 and CDR2 (germline): MNHEY, SVGAGI. This CDR3 region has 12 residues. Trimming left V 1 base short and J 7 bases short, with 5 bases between. In DNA, the CDR3 is TGTGCCAGCAGTTACTGGAGGAATGAGCAGTTCTTC. This gives the protein CASSYWRNEQFF.

The chain links TRBV30 to TRBJ2-1, with a tentative D call TRBD2 (6 bases). The V gene lost 3 bases and the J gene lost 3 bases, with 15 bases spanning the gap. This CDR3 spans 15 amino acids. Germline V gene lookup returns CDR1 GTSNPN and CDR2 SVGIG (reference sequence). Here the CDR3 DNA reads TGTGCCTGGAGCTCGGGACTGAGCTGCTACAATGAGCAGTTCTTC. Translation gives CAWSSGLSCYNEQFF. The full variable domain, rest sourced from reference TRBV30 and TRBJ2-1, is SQTIHQWPATLVQPVGSPLSLECTVEGTSNPNLYWYRQAAGRGLQLLFYSVGIGQISSEVPQNLSASRPQDRQFILSSKKLLLSDSGFYLCAWSSGLSCYNEQFFGPGTRLTVL.